The 18 T cell receptor beta chains below were found in one sample sequenced in a study of beta chain features in type 1 diabetes. No antigen has been assigned to these receptors. Every isolated RNA sample was fully reverse transcribed, so sequencing captured expressed TCRB transcripts. This table comes from immunoSEQ multiplex PCR, and its TCRdb copy is limited to in-frame clones, with some not included. The sample records approximately 360,000 clones, over 9.5% being singletons. Findings of the study overall: Among patients with Type 1 diabetes, TCRB CDR3s were moderately but significantly shorter in every one of the four CD4+ subsets.

Input material: naive CD4+ T cells from blood. The receptors were gathered from a woman aged 18-29 years with type 1 diabetes.

This clone was seen only a few times. This rearrangement joins TRBV7-2 to TRBJ2-5; TRBD2 matches 12 bases. This CDR3 is 15 amino acids long. J lost 4 bases, V lost 5 bases, and 5 bases had no gene match. Germline CDR1 and CDR2: SGHTA and FQGNSA. The CDR3 sequence: CASSARLAGVETQYF. The CDR3 nucleotides read TGTGCCAGCAGCGCAAGACTAGCGGGAGTAGAGACCCAGTACTTC.

This chain uses TRBV9 with TRBJ2-2; D perhaps matches TRBD2 (7 bases). V was pared by 0 bases and J by 7 bases, with 13 bases between. The germline V gene has CDR1 SGDLS and CDR2 YYNGEE. The CDR3 sequence is 15 residues long. This chain's CDR3 is CASSVEGGALGELFF. The CDR3 bases are TGTGCCAGCAGCGTAGAGGGGGGGGCCCTCGGGGAGCTGTTTTTT.

The chain couples TRBV28 to TRBJ1-3, with 8 bases identical to TRBD1. The CDR3 is 15 amino acids. V trimming: 3 bases; J trimming: 10 bases; junction bases outside the gene matches: 11. Germline loops: CDR1 MDHEN, CDR2 SYDVKM. CDR3 protein: CASSLGGQGGQTIYF. The CDR3 DNA is TGTGCCAGCAGTTTGGGTGGACAGGGCGGTCAGACCATATATTTT.

Turning to this clone: Compared with germline, one end of the junction differs, possibly owing to a read error. The gene calls are TRBV14 and TRBJ2-1; maybe TRBD2 (6 bases). The germline V gene has CDR1 SGHDN and CDR2 FVKESK. The CDR3 has 14 amino acids. The DNA of the CDR3 is TGTGCCAGCAGCCAAGAAAGTGGAGGGGTGAAGCAAATCTTC. Amino acid sequence: CASSQESGGVKQIF.

V gene TRBV19 combines with J gene TRBJ2-3; D unresolved. The germline V gene encodes CDR1 LNHDA and CDR2 SQIVND (reference sequence). V lost 4 bases, J lost 2 bases, and 10 bases lay in between. The CDR3 consists of 14 residues. CDR3 nucleotide sequence: TGTGCCAGTAGTAGCGCGAGCCCCACAGATACGCAGTATTTT. Its translation is CASSSASPTDTQYF.

The rearrangement uses TRBV9 and TRBJ2-5; the match to TRBD1 covers 7 bases. CDR1 is SGDLS, CDR2 YYNGEE, per germline. J was trimmed by 3 bases and V by 3 bases; bases with no gene match: 5. This CDR3 spans 14 amino acids. The CDR3 region is CASSGGQYEETQYF. As DNA, the CDR3 is TGTGCCAGCAGCGGGGGACAGTACGAAGAGACCCAGTACTTC.

This chain uses TRBV25-1 with TRBJ2-7; 11 bases are a match to TRBD1. This CDR3 is built from 13 residues. After removal of 7 bases from V and 4 bases from J, the junction contained 3 bases not matched to a gene. CDR1 is MGHDK, CDR2 SYGVNS, per germline. CDR3 sequence: CASMGQGVYEQYF. The CDR3 coding sequence is TGTGCCAGCATGGGACAGGGGGTTTACGAGCAGTACTTC.

This clone has only a few counts. The chain is built from TRBV5-1 and TRBJ1-2, with D possibly TRBD1 on 6 matching bases. The CDR3 spans 14 residues. Germline values: CDR1 SGHRS, CDR2 YFSETQ. V gave up 4 bases and J gave up 5 bases, with 15 bases separating them. The CDR3 region is CASSPTVGAYGYTF. CDR3 sequence (DNA): TGCGCCAGCAGCCCCACGGTGGGGGCATATGGCTACACCTTC.

The chain joins TRBV27 to TRBJ2-7, with a possible D match to TRBD2 (5 bases). Between the trimmed V and J ends, which lost 4 bases and 2 bases, there was a span of 9 bases. This CDR3 has 13 residues. The germline V gene encodes CDR1 MNHEY and CDR2 SMNVEV (reference sequence). This CDR3 reads CASSWGATYEQYF. The CDR3 DNA sequence: TGTGCCAGCAGTTGGGGAGCTACCTACGAGCAGTACTTC.

This clone was observed a few times. Written as DNA, the CDR3 is TGTGCCAGCTCCTCCGGGGGGACCAATCAGCCCCAGCATTTT. This codes for CASSSGGTNQPQHF. The chain couples TRBV28 to TRBJ1-5, with a possible D match to TRBD1 (5 bases). The CDR3 has 14 residues. V was clipped by 8 bases and J by 3 bases, with 14 bases between them. Per the germline V gene, CDR1 is MDHEN and CDR2 is SYDVKM. The whole variable domain, filled in from reference TRBV28 and TRBJ1-5, reads DVKVTQSSRYLVKRTGEKVFLECVQDMDHENMFWYRQDPGLGLRLIYFSYDVKMKEKGDIPEGYSVSREKKERFSLILESASTNQTSMYLCASSSGGTNQPQHFGDGTRLSIL.

This clone turned up a few times. The chain combines TRBV5-4 with TRBJ2-1, with 13 bases matching TRBD2. Trimming took 4 bases from V and 5 from J; bases not matched to a gene: 9. Per the germline V gene, CDR1 is SGHNT and CDR2 is YYREEE (reference sequence). CDR3 length equals 17 residues. Here the CDR3 DNA reads TGTGCCAGCAGCCCCTCGCTACTAGCGGGAGGGAACAATGAGCAGTTCTTC. Protein product: CASSPSLLAGGNNEQFF.

The V and J genes are TRBV12-5 and TRBJ1-1; D is perhaps TRBD1 (5 bases). The CDR3 has 13 residues. Trimming left V 1 base short and J 11 bases short, with 14 bases between. Germline loops: CDR1 LGHNT, CDR2 FRNRAP. The CDR3 DNA is TGTGCTAGTGGTTTGGAGCAGGGATTGGGCGCTTTCTTT. It yields the protein CASGLEQGLGAFF.

V and J are TRBV9 and TRBJ2-5; D might be TRBD2 (6 bases). Germline V gives CDR1 SGDLS, CDR2 YYNGEE. V gave up 3 bases and J gave up 4 bases, with 13 bases separating them. The CDR3 totals 14 residues. The CDR3 spells CASSAVGGRETQYF. CDR3 DNA sequence: TGTGCCAGCAGCGCAGTGGGGGGTAGAGAGACCCAGTACTTC.

This clone occurred a few times. The V gene is TRBV9, the J gene TRBJ1-2; a possible D gene is TRBD1 (6 bases). Germline CDR1 SGDLS, CDR2 YYNGEE. The ends were cut back, 5 bases at V and 1 base at J, with 15 bases in the middle. The CDR3 extends over 15 amino acids. CDR3 in amino acids: CASSHGDTYNYGYTF. The CDR3 bases are TGTGCCAGCAGTCATGGGGACACCTATAACTATGGCTACACCTTC.

The table lists this clone with a few counts. The CDR3 loop is CASSFQVANYGYTF. CDR3 in DNA: TGTGCCAGCAGCTTTCAGGTCGCTAACTATGGCTACACCTTC. This chain joins TRBV7-2 and TRBJ1-2; D is uncertain. The V and J ends lost 3 bases and 0 bases respectively, with 8 bases between them. Germline V gene lookup returns CDR1 SGHTA and CDR2 FQGNSA. The CDR3 covers 14 residues.

This clone was counted only a few times. This sequence joins TRBV7-9 and TRBJ1-2; TRBD1 matches 7 bases. This CDR3 has 14 amino acids. V trimming: 1 base; J trimming: 6 bases; junction bases outside the gene matches: 5. The V gene's germline CDR1 is SEHNR and CDR2 FQNEAQ (reference sequence). CDR3 protein: CASSLETGLDGYTF. In DNA, the CDR3 is TGTGCCAGCAGCTTAGAGACAGGGCTCGATGGCTACACCTTC.

The genes are TRBV6-5 and TRBJ1-1, with 7 positions matching TRBD1. The CDR3 contains 15 residues. The germline gives CDR1 MNHEY, CDR2 SVGAGI. Trimming at V came to 5 bases and at J to 4 bases, leaving 10 bases not matched to a gene. DNA for the CDR3: TGTGCCAGCAGTCGCAACAGGGGAATGAGCACTGAAGCTTTCTTT. Translated: CASSRNRGMSTEAFF.

The chain joins TRBV28 to TRBJ1-6; D uncertain. The V and J ends lost 3 bases and 15 bases respectively, with 12 bases between them. The CDR3 has 12 residues. Germline lookup yields CDR1 MDHEN and CDR2 SYDVKM. The CDR3 coding sequence is TGTGCCAGCAGTTTTGGGCTCAGTGACCTCCACTTT. It codes for CASSFGLSDLHF. The full variable domain, its missing parts supplied by reference TRBV28 and TRBJ1-6, is DVKVTQSSRYLVKRTGEKVFLECVQDMDHENMFWYRQDPGLGLRLIYFSYDVKMKEKGDIPEGYSVSREKKERFSLILESASTNQTSMYLCASSFGLSDLHFGNGTRLTVT.